This TCR beta chain was observed in a study of T cell responses to AZD1222 COVID-19 vaccine. Turning to the study itself: Second-dose schedules of about 4 or about 12 weeks were combined.

This CDR3 spans 13 amino acids. Germline CDR1 MGHRA, CDR2 YSYEKL. Trimming took off 5 bases at V and 5 bases at J, with 12 bases between the two ends. Method: immunoSEQ multiplex PCR; TCRdb's copy keeps in-frame clones and lacks some. This table has more than 150,000 clones, about nine tenths appearing once. This receptor was obtained from an adult in good health. The material was peripheral blood, obtained on day 0 of AZD1222 vaccination. This chain connects TRBV4-1 to TRBJ2-5; D not certain. This CDR3 reads CASSGLLGETQYF. In nucleotides, the CDR3 is TGCGCCAGCAGCGGCCTTTTAGGGGAGACCCAGTACTTC.